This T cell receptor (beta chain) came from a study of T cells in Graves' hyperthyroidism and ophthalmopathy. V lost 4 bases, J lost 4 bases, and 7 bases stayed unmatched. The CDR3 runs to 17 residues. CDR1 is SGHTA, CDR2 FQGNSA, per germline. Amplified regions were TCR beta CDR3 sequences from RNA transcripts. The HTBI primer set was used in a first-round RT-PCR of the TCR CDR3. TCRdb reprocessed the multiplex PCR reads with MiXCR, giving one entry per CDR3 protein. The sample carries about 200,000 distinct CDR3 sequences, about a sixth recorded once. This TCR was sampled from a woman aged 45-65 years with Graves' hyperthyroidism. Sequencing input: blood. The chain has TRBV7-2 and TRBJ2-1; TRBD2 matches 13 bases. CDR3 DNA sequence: TGTGCCAGCAGCTATCGGACTAGCGGGAGTATGTACAATGAGCAGTTCTTC. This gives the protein CASSYRTSGSMYNEQFF.